This is a list of T cell receptor beta chains from one sample in a study of siplizumab effects on memory and regulatory T cells. The table came from immunoSEQ multiplex PCR; TCRdb's copy has only in-frame clones and leaves some out. The sample holds about 120,000 clones, around 94% seen once. The specimen was non-Treg CD4+ T cells sorted from blood. Every receptor here comes from a human donor in good health. Both conserved end residues are part of each CDR3. Fields, in order: clone size, J gene, V gene, D gene, CDR3 DNA, CDR3 protein. D genes are given only for firm matches. Size is stated for part of the rows, as once, few or many counts, or as a class when the clone is expanded.

>NA|TRBJ1-3|TRBV5-1|NA
TGCGCCAGCAGCTTGACTGGGGGATCTGGAAACACCATATATTTT
CASSLTGGSGNTIYF
>NA|TRBJ2-1|TRBV7-6|NA
TGTGCCAGCAGCTTAAACAATGAGCAGTTCTTC
CASSLNNEQFF
>NA|TRBJ2-7|TRBV6-5|TRBD1
TGTGCCAGCAGTTACTCTGGACAGGGTCCCTACGAGCAGTACTTC
CASSYSGQGPYEQYF
>once|TRBJ2-3|TRBV18|TRBD2
TGTGCCAGCTCATCGGTGGCTAGCGGGAATGGGGATACGCAGTATTTT
CASSSVASGNGDTQYF
>NA|TRBJ1-6|TRBV19|NA
TGTGCCAGTATGATCCAGGGTTCCGATAATTCACCCCTCCACTTT
CASMIQGSDNSPLHF
>few|TRBJ1-1|TRBV9|NA
TGTGCCAGCACCTTGATGGAGATGAACACTGAAGCTTTCTTT
CASTLMEMNTEAFF
>NA|TRBJ1-1|TRBV6-5|NA
TGTGCCAGCAGTCAGACGAACACTGAAGCTTTCTTT
CASSQTNTEAFF
>NA|TRBJ1-1|TRBV11-2|NA
TGTGCCAGCAGCTCTGGACAGCTCATGAACACTGAAGCTTTCTTT
CASSSGQLMNTEAFF
>NA|TRBJ1-1|TRBV5-5|NA
TGTGCCAGCAGCTCCGGGGCTCCGGGGGGCACTGAAGCTTTCTTT
CASSSGAPGGTEAFF
>NA|TRBJ2-1|TRBV29-1|TRBD2
TGCAGCGTTGAAGAGACTAGCGGCGCCAATGAGCAGTTCTTC
CSVEETSGANEQFF
>NA|TRBJ2-7|TRBV2|TRBD1
TGTGCCTTATCCGGGACAGGGAACTACGAGCAGTACTTC
CALSGTGNYEQYF
>NA|TRBJ1-1|TRBV18|NA
TGTGCCAGCTCACCTTTCGACAGGAACACTGAAGCTTTCTTT
CASSPFDRNTEAFF
>NA|TRBJ1-2|TRBV6-6|TRBD1
TGTGCCAGCAGTTACCGTGACAGGGGTGCCTATGGCTACACCTTC
CASSYRDRGAYGYTF
>NA|TRBJ1-1|TRBV19|NA
TGTGCCAGTTCCTTCGGGAACACTGAAGCTTTCTTT
CASSFGNTEAFF
>NA|TRBJ1-5|TRBV18|TRBD1
TGTGCCAGCTCACCGTCCCCTTACAGGGGGGGGGATCAGCCCCAGCATTTT
CASSPSPYRGGDQPQHF
>NA|TRBJ2-2|TRBV6-5|TRBD1
TGTGCCAGCAGGCCCGGGACAGGGGTCACCGGGGAGCTGTTTTTT
CASRPGTGVTGELFF
>once|TRBJ1-1|TRBV5-4|NA
TGTGCCAGCAGCCCCGCCTCTCATCAAGGCACTGAAGCTTTCTTT
CASSPASHQGTEAFF
>NA|TRBJ2-3|TRBV19|TRBD2
TGTGCCAGTAGTCCGGGACTAGGAAGCACAGATACGCAGTATTTT
CASSPGLGSTDTQYF
>NA|TRBJ1-5|TRBV5-6|NA
TGTGCCAGCAGCTTGGGGGGGCTAGATCAGCCCCAGCATTTT
CASSLGGLDQPQHF
>NA|TRBJ1-1|TRBV19|NA
TGTGCCAGTAGATGGGAAATGAACACTGAAGCTTTCTTT
CASRWEMNTEAFF
>NA|TRBJ2-7|TRBV21-1|NA
TGTGCCAGCAGCACGAGGGACACAACCTACGAGCAGTACTTC
CASSTRDTTYEQYF
>NA|TRBJ1-5|TRBV2|NA
TGTGCCAGCAGTGAAAGGGGGGCCGCTGAGGGTCAGCCCCAGCATTTT
CASSERGAAEGQPQHF
>NA|TRBJ1-2|TRBV10-3|NA
TGTGCCATCAGTGAGTCAAGGGATGATGGCTACACCTTC
CAISESRDDGYTF
>NA|TRBJ2-6|TRBV19|NA
TGTGCCAGTAGTGGAGGGAGATCTGGGGCCAACGTCCTGACTTTC
CASSGGRSGANVLTF
>NA|TRBJ1-6|TRBV6-1|TRBD1
TGTGCCACAGTACAGGGGGCGAGTTCACCCCTCCACTTT
CATVQGASSPLHF
>NA|TRBJ2-1|TRBV5-6|NA
TGTGCCAGCAGCTTGGTGGCAGCTGCCAATGAGCAGTTCTTC
CASSLVAAANEQFF
>NA|TRBJ1-4|TRBV7-6|NA
TGTGCCAGCAGCTTACAACCGGGTGAAAAACTGTTTTTT
CASSLQPGEKLFF
>NA|TRBJ2-3|TRBV5-4|NA
TGTGCCAGCAGCTTGGAGGGGTCTAGCACAGATACGCAGTATTTT
CASSLEGSSTDTQYF
>NA|TRBJ1-2|TRBV5-6|TRBD1
TGTGCCAGCAGCTTGGACAGGGGGCCCTATGGCTACACCTTC
CASSLDRGPYGYTF
>NA|TRBJ2-5|TRBV29-1|NA
TGCAGCGTTCGGGCAGGGCTTAGCGAGACCCAGTACTTC
CSVRAGLSETQYF
>NA|TRBJ1-2|TRBV2|NA
TGTGCCAGCAGACAGGGAAACAACTATGGCTACACCTTC
CASRQGNNYGYTF
>NA|TRBJ1-1|TRBV18|NA
TGTGCCAGCTCACCAGCAGGGAACACTGAAGCTTTCTTT
CASSPAGNTEAFF
>once|TRBJ1-4|TRBV7-8|TRBD1
TGTGCCAGCAGCGCCCGGGACAGGGGGCTATGGGATGAAAAACTGTTTTTT
CASSARDRGLWDEKLFF
>NA|TRBJ2-7|TRBV9|TRBD1
TGTGCCAGTACGACCGGGACAGGGTCTTACGAGCAGTACTTC
CASTTGTGSYEQYF
>NA|TRBJ1-1|TRBV7-9|TRBD1
TGTGCCAGCAGCTTAGAGCCGACAGGGGGCAAGAACACTGAAGCTTTCTTT
CASSLEPTGGKNTEAFF
>NA|TRBJ2-7|TRBV11-1|NA
TGTGCCAGCAGCCGAGACAGGATGTACGAGCAGTACTTC
CASSRDRMYEQYF
>NA|TRBJ1-4|TRBV6-6|NA
TGTGCCAGCAGCCAGCAGGGCGAAAAACTGTTTTTT
CASSQQGEKLFF
>NA|TRBJ1-2|TRBV2|TRBD1
TGTGCCAGCAGTGAAGATCGGCAGGGGGCGTATGGCTACACCTTC
CASSEDRQGAYGYTF
>NA|TRBJ2-5|TRBV11-2|TRBD2
TGTGCCAGCAGCTTACGGACTAGCGGGGGGCTGGAGACCCAGTACTTC
CASSLRTSGGLETQYF
>NA|TRBJ2-1|TRBV5-4|NA
TGTGCCAGCAGGCTGGCCAGCCGCCCCAATGAGCAGTTCTTC
CASRLASRPNEQFF
>NA|TRBJ2-3|TRBV6-5|TRBD2
TGTGCCAGCAGTTCGCGACTAGCGGGATCCACAGATACGCAGTATTTT
CASSSRLAGSTDTQYF
>NA|TRBJ1-5|TRBV19|NA
TGTGCCAGTAGTATAGGGCGGGAAGGCGGGCAGCCCCAGCATTTT
CASSIGREGGQPQHF
>NA|TRBJ2-5|TRBV6-4|NA
TGTGCCAGCAGTGACTCGAGAGGGCGAGAGACCCAGTACTTC
CASSDSRGRETQYF
>NA|TRBJ2-7|TRBV29-1|NA
TGCAGCGTCGCCTTCGGGTCCTACGAGCAGTACTTC
CSVAFGSYEQYF
>NA|TRBJ2-7|TRBV7-9|NA
TGTGCCAGCAGCCCTCCCTTGGGTTTCGAGCAGTACTTC
CASSPPLGFEQYF
>NA|TRBJ2-1|TRBV2|NA
TGTGCCAGCAGCCGAACAAGAGGGGAGTACAATGAGCAGTTCTTC
CASSRTRGEYNEQFF
>once|TRBJ2-1|TRBV18|TRBD2
TGTGCCAGCTCACCTCCCCGCGGGGGTATCAATGAGCAGTTCTTC
CASSPPRGGINEQFF
>NA|TRBJ2-7|TRBV5-4|TRBD1
TGTGCCAGCAGCCTTCCCGGGACAGGCTCCTACGAGCAGTACTTC
CASSLPGTGSYEQYF
>NA|TRBJ2-6|TRBV7-9|NA
TGTGCCAGCAGCTTCATTCCCTTGACAGGCCCTTCTGGGGCCAACGTCCTGACTTTC
CASSFIPLTGPSGANVLTF
>NA|TRBJ2-7|TRBV27|TRBD1
TGTGCCAGCAGTTCCCTACAGGGGCTCGAGCAGTACTTC
CASSSLQGLEQYF
>NA|TRBJ1-2|TRBV14|NA
TGTGCCAGCAGCCAAAACGTCGCGAATGGCTACACCTTC
CASSQNVANGYTF
>NA|TRBJ2-5|TRBV18|NA
TGTGCCAGCTCACCACGCAACCAAGAGACCCAGTACTTC
CASSPRNQETQYF
>NA|TRBJ2-5|TRBV30|NA
TGTGCCTGGAGTCCCCAAGGGGAGACCCAGTACTTC
CAWSPQGETQYF
>NA|TRBJ2-1|TRBV5-6|TRBD2
TGTGCCAGCAGCCCCGGACTAGCGGGAGGGTTCGATGAGCAGTTCTTC
CASSPGLAGGFDEQFF
>NA|TRBJ2-7|TRBV7-9|TRBD2
TGTGCCAGCAGCTCTCTCGGACTAGCGGGCACCTACGAGCAGTACTTC
CASSSLGLAGTYEQYF
>NA|TRBJ2-2|TRBV19|TRBD1
TGTGCCAGTAGTATAGAGACAGGGGGAAACACCGGGGAGCTGTTTTTT
CASSIETGGNTGELFF
>NA|TRBJ1-1|TRBV19|NA
TGTGCCTGTCGCCGGGGCCCCACTGAAGCTTTCTTT
CACRRGPTEAFF